This TCR beta chain stems from a study of long-term antiretroviral therapy in people with HIV. Study observations and caveats: Blood, drawn from about 2004 to 2017, may reflect older ART regimens.

About this clone itself: Antigen specificity is unknown.

The run of the v3.0 immunoSEQ assay was at survey level. Assay used: immunoSEQ multiplex PCR; TCRdb lists only in-frame clones, some missing. The sample carries fewer than 25,000 clones, about 78% recorded once. Germline V gene sequence: CDR1 SQVTM, CDR2 ANQGSEA. Trimming pared 0 bases from V and 8 bases from J, leaving 7 bases between. This CDR3 contains 11 residues. The TCR sequence derives from a woman between 25 and 40 years old with HIV. Sequenced here: unsorted PBMCs, sampled 2.9 years after starting antiretroviral therapy. The chain joins TRBV29-1 to TRBJ1-2, with D uncertain. For the CDR3, the DNA is TGCAGCGTTGAAGAGCGGGAAGGCTACACCTTC. This gives the protein CSVEEREGYTF.